The 9 T cell receptor beta chains below come from one sample, sequenced in a study of blood T cell repertoires in COVID-19. Using immunoSEQ multiplex PCR, the repertoire was profiled, and TCRdb retains in-frame clones only, with some absent. The repertoire has some 400,000 clones, 81% of them found once; the top ten carry 1.1%. The sequenced sample was peripheral blood. These receptors were obtained from a human donor with acute or convalescent COVID-19. The donor label of this sample is uncertain.

The chain employs TRBV12-3 or TRBV12-4 and TRBJ2-3; TRBD1 aligns across 7 bases. The CDR3 spans 13 residues. The V segment lost 11 bases and the J segment 6 bases; nucleotides outside the gene matches: 11. CDR3 nucleotides: TGTGCCGCGAGGGCAGGGGGTGGGGATACGCAGTATTTT. Amino acids: CAARAGGGDTQYF.

The chain combines TRBV4-1 with TRBJ1-1; D ambiguous. V was clipped by 1 base and J by 1 base, with 10 bases between them. From germline, CDR1 is MGHRA and CDR2 YSYEKL. This CDR3 is built from 15 residues. The chain's CDR3 is CASSQVERTNTEAFF. As DNA, the CDR3 is TGCGCCAGCAGCCAAGTGGAGAGAACGAACACTGAAGCTTTCTTT.

This chain connects TRBV5-1 to TRBJ1-2, with D perhaps TRBD1 (6 bases). The V end lost 0 bases, the J end lost 6 bases, and 21 bases lay between the germline ends. This CDR3 comprises 17 residues. CDR1 and CDR2 from the germline V gene are SGHRS and YFSETQ. CDR3: CASSLDGVIGGADGYTF. The CDR3 coding sequence is TGCGCCAGCAGCTTGGACGGTGTGATTGGGGGCGCAGATGGCTACACCTTC. Looking up the rest from reference TRBV5-1 and TRBJ1-2 gives the full variable domain: KAGVTQTPRYLIKTRGQQVTLSCSPISGHRSVSWYQQTPGQGLQFLFEYFSETQRNKGNFPGRFSGRQFSNSRSEMNVSTLELGDSALYLCASSLDGVIGGADGYTFGSGTRLTVV.

The V call is TRBV2, the J call TRBJ1-3, with unresolved D. This CDR3 is built from 14 residues. Trimming removed 2 bases at V and 11 bases at J, with 16 bases between. Germline V CDR1 and CDR2: SNHLY, FYNNEI. For the CDR3, the DNA is TGTGCCAGCAGTGAACCGGGATCCCTCACTGCCATATATTTT. Protein: CASSEPGSLTAIYF.

The gene calls are TRBV7-9 and TRBJ2-5; D possibly corresponds to TRBD1 (6 bases). V lost 5 bases and J lost 0, with 13 bases in between. This CDR3 has 15 amino acids. The germline V gene encodes CDR1 SEHNR and CDR2 FQNEAQ (reference sequence). The CDR3 sequence is CASSATGLNQETQYF. Written as DNA, the CDR3 is TGTGCCAGCAGCGCAACAGGGCTAAACCAAGAGACCCAGTACTTC.

The rearrangement links TRBV6-6 to TRBJ1-1; D may be TRBD1 (6 bases). Germline V lookup: CDR1 MNHNY, CDR2 SVGAGI (reference sequence). V was cut by 8 bases and J by 4 bases, with 17 bases left in between. This CDR3 is built from 14 residues. Written as DNA, the CDR3 is TGTGCCAGCGGGGGATCGAGGACAGTCACTGAAGCTTTCTTT. Its translation: CASGGSRTVTEAFF.

This clone appeared once. The chain has TRBV15 and TRBJ1-4; D is perhaps TRBD1 (5 bases). This CDR3 region has 18 residues. Germline V gene lookup returns CDR1 LNHNV and CDR2 YYDKDF (reference sequence). The V and J ends lost 0 bases and 4 bases respectively, with 18 bases between them. The CDR3 nucleotides read TGTGCCACCAGCAGAGAGAGCCCCATGCGGGGCCTTAATGAAAAACTGTTTTTT. Protein product: CATSRESPMRGLNEKLFF.

There are a few counts of this clone. The genes are TRBV5-1 and TRBJ2-5; 8 bases fit TRBD2. The CDR3 spans 16 residues. The germline V gene has CDR1 SGHRS and CDR2 YFSETQ. The V segment lost 0 bases and the J segment 0 bases; nucleotides outside the gene matches: 4. CDR3: CASSLGASGYQETQYF. The CDR3 nucleotides are TGCGCCAGCAGCTTGGGGGCTAGCGGGTACCAAGAGACCCAGTACTTC. Full variable domain (remainder filled in from reference TRBV5-1 and TRBJ2-5): KAGVTQTPRYLIKTRGQQVTLSCSPISGHRSVSWYQQTPGQGLQFLFEYFSETQRNKGNFPGRFSGRQFSNSRSEMNVSTLELGDSALYLCASSLGASGYQETQYFGPGTRLLVL.

This rearrangement joins TRBV5-4 to TRBJ2-3; 11 positions match TRBD2. The germline V gene encodes CDR1 SGHNT and CDR2 YYREEE (reference sequence). The CDR3 runs 16 residues. Trimming took 2 bases from V and 0 from J; bases not matched to a gene: 2. This CDR3 is CASSFRLAGSTDTQYF. CDR3 in DNA: TGTGCCAGCAGCTTCCGACTAGCGGGGAGCACAGATACGCAGTATTTT. The full variable domain, completed using reference TRBV5-4 and TRBJ2-3, is ETGVTQSPTHLIKTRGQQVTLRCSSQSGHNTVSWYQQALGQGPQFIFQYYREEENGRGNFPPRFSGLQFPNYSSELNVNALELDDSALYLCASSFRLAGSTDTQYFGPGTRLTVL.